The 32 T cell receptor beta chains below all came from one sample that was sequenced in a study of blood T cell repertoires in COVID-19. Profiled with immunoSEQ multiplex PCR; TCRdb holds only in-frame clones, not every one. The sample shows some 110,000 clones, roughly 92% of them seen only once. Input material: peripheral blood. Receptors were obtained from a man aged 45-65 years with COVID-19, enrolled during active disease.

CDR3 in DNA: TGCGCCAGCAGTCCAGGGGTCAAAAACATTCAGTACTTC. It yields the protein CASSPGVKNIQYF. The chain uses TRBV10-2 and TRBJ2-4; D possibly corresponds to TRBD1 (6 bases). The V gene lost 5 bases and the J gene lost 3 bases, with 8 bases spanning the gap. Germline V gene data show CDR1 as WSHSY and CDR2 as SAAADI. The CDR3 is made up of 13 amino acids.

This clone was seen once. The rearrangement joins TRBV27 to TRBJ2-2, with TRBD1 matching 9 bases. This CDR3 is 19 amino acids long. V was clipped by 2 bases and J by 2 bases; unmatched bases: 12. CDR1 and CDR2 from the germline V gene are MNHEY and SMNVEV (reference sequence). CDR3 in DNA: TGTGCCAGCAGTTTACTACGGCTACGGGGACAGGGAAACACCGGGGAGCTGTTTTTT. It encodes CASSLLRLRGQGNTGELFF.

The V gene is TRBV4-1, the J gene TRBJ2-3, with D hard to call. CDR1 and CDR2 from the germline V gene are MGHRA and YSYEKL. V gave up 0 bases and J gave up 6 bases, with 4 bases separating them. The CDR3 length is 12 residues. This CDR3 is CASSQERDTQYF. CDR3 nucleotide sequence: TGCGCCAGCAGCCAAGAGAGGGATACGCAGTATTTT.

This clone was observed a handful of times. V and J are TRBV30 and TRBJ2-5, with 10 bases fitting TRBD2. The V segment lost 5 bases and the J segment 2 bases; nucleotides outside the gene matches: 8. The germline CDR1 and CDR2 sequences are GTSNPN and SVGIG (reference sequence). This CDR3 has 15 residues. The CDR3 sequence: CAWCRASGGQETQYF. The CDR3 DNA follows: TGTGCCTGGTGTAGGGCTAGCGGGGGACAAGAGACCCAGTACTTC. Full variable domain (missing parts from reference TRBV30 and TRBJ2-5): SQTIHQWPATLVQPVGSPLSLECTVEGTSNPNLYWYRQAAGRGLQLLFYSVGIGQISSEVPQNLSASRPQDRQFILSSKKLLLSDSGFYLCAWCRASGGQETQYFGPGTRLLVL.

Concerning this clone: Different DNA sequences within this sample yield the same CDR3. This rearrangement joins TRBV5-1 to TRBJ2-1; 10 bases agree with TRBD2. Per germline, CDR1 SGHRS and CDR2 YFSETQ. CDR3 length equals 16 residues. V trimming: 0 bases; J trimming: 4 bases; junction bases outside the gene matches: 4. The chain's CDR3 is CASSLAASGSYNEQFF. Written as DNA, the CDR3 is TGCGCCAGCAGCTTGGCCGCTAGCGGGAGTTACAATGAGCAGTTCTTC. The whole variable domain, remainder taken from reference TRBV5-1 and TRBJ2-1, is KAGVTQTPRYLIKTRGQQVTLSCSPISGHRSVSWYQQTPGQGLQFLFEYFSETQRNKGNFPGRFSGRQFSNSRSEMNVSTLELGDSALYLCASSLAASGSYNEQFFGPGTRLTVL.

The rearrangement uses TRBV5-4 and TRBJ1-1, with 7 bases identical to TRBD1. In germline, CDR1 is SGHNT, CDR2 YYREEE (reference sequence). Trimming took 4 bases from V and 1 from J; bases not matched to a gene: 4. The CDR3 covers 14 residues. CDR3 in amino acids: CASSGGQENTEAFF. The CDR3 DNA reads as TGTGCCAGCAGCGGCGGACAGGAGAACACTGAAGCTTTCTTT.

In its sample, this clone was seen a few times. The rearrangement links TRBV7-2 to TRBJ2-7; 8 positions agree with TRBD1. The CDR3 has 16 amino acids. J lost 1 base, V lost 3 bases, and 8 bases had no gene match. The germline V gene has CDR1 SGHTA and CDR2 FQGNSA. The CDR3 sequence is CASSFVGGQGSYEQYF. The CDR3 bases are TGTGCCAGCAGCTTTGTCGGCGGACAGGGATCCTACGAGCAGTACTTC.

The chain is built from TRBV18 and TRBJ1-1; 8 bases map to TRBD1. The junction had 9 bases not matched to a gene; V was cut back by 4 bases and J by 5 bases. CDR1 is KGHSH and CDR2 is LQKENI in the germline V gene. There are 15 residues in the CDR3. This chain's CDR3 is CASSLLPGQVTEAFF. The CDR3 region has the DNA TGTGCCAGCTCACTCCTCCCGGGACAGGTGACTGAAGCTTTCTTT.

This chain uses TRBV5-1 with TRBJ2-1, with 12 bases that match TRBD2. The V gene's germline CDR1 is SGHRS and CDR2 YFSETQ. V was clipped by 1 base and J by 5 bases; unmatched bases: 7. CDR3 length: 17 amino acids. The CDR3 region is CASSLFRLAGEDNEQFF. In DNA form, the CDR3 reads TGCGCCAGCAGCTTGTTCCGACTAGCGGGAGAGGACAATGAGCAGTTCTTC.

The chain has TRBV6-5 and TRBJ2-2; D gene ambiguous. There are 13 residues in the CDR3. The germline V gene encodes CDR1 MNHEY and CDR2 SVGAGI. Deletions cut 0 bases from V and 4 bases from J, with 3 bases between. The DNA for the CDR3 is TGTGCCAGCAGTTACTCCAGCACCGGGGAGCTGTTTTTT. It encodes CASSYSSTGELFF.

The CDR3 DNA follows: TGTGCCAGCAGCTTAGGCCGCCGAACGGTCGGGGAGCTGTTTTTT. Translated: CASSLGRRTVGELFF. This sequence joins TRBV7-2 and TRBJ2-2; D unclear. In germline, CDR1 is SGHTA, CDR2 FQGNSA. V gave up 1 base and J gave up 7 bases, with 13 bases separating them. CDR3 size: 15 residues.

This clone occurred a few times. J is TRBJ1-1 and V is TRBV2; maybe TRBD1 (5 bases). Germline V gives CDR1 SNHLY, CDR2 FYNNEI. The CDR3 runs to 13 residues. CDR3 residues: CVRESGLNTEAFF. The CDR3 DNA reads TGTGTCAGGGAGAGCGGGCTGAACACTGAAGCTTTCTTT.

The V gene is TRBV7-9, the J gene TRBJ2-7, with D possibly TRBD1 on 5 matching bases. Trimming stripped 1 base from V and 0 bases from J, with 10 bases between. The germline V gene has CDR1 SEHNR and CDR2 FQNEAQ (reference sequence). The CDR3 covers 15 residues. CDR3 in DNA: TGTGCCAGCAGCTTAGGACAGAGCCTCTCCTACGAGCAGTACGTC. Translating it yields CASSLGQSLSYEQYV.

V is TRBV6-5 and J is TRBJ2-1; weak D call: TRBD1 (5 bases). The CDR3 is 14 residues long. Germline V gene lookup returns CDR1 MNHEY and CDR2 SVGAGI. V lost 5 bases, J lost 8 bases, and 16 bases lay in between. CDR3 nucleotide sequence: TGTGCCAGCAGTCCAGGGTTCAGCGTGGATGAGCAGTTCTTC. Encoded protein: CASSPGFSVDEQFF.

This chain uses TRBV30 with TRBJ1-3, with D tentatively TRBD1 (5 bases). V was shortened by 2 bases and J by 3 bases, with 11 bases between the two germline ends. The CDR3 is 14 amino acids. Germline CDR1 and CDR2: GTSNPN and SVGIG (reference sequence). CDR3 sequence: CAWSSGQIGNTIYF. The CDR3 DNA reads TGTGCCTGGAGTTCTGGACAAATTGGAAACACCATATATTTT.

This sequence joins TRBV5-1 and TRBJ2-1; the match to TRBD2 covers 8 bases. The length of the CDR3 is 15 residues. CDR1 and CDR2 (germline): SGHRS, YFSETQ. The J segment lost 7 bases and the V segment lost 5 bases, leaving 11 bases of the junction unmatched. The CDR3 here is CASRSAGVVWNEQFF. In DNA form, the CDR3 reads TGCGCCAGCAGGTCAGCGGGAGTGGTCTGGAATGAGCAGTTCTTC.

This CDR3 reads CASRTIAGEYNEQFF. CDR3 in DNA: TGTGCCAGTAGGACGATAGCGGGCGAGTACAATGAGCAGTTCTTC. The chain joins TRBV19 to TRBJ2-1, with TRBD2 identical over 7 bases. Germline V gene sequence: CDR1 LNHDA, CDR2 SQIVND (reference sequence). J lost 4 bases, V lost 6 bases, and 9 bases had no gene match. The CDR3 has 15 amino acids. The complete variable domain, with remaining parts taken from reference TRBV19 and TRBJ2-1, reads DGGITQSPKYLFRKEGQNVTLSCEQNLNHDAMYWYRQDPGQGLRLIYYSQIVNDFQKGDIAEGYSVSREKKESFPLTVTSAQKNPTAFYLCASRTIAGEYNEQFFGPGTRLTVL.

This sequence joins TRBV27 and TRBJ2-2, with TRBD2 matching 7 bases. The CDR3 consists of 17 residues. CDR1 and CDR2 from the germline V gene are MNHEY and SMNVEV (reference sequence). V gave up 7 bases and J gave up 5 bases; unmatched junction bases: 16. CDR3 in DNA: TGTGCCAGCAAGCTTGGTGGGGGAGGGCCGCGAACCGGGGAGCTGTTTTTT. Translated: CASKLGGGGPRTGELFF.

CDR3 DNA sequence: TGCAGCGTTGAAGATCTAGCGGGAGGGCTTTACAATGAGCAGTTCTTC. Translating it yields CSVEDLAGGLYNEQFF. The chain links TRBV29-1 to TRBJ2-1; the match to TRBD2 covers 12 bases. Germline V gene lookup returns CDR1 SQVTM and CDR2 ANQGSEA. Unmatched junction bases numbered 4, after V lost 0 bases and J lost 4 bases. There are 16 residues in the CDR3.

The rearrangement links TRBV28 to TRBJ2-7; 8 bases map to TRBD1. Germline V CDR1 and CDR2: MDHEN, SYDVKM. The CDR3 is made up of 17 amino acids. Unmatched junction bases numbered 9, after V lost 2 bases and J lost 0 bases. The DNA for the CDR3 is TGTGCCAGCAGTTTACCAACTGGGACAGGAGTCTCCTACGAGCAGTACTTC. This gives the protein CASSLPTGTGVSYEQYF.

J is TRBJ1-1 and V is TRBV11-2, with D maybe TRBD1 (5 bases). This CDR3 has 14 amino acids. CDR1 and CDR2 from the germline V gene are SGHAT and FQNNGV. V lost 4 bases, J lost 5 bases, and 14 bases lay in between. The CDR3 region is CASSSDGGRTEAFF. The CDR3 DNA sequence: TGTGCCAGCAGCTCGGACGGGGGTAGGACTGAAGCTTTCTTT.

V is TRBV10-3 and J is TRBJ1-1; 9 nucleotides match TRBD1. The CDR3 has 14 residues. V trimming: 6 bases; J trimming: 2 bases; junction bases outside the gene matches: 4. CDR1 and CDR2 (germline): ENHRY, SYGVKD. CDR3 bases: TGTGCCATCAGAGCCACAGGGGGCAACACTGAAGCTTTCTTT. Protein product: CAIRATGGNTEAFF.

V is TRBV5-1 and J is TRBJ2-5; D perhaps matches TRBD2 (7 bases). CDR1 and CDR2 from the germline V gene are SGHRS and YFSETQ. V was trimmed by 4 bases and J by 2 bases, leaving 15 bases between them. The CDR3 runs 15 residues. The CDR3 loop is CASSLGGGRQETQYF. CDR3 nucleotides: TGCGCCAGCAGCCTAGGGGGAGGGCGACAAGAGACCCAGTACTTC.

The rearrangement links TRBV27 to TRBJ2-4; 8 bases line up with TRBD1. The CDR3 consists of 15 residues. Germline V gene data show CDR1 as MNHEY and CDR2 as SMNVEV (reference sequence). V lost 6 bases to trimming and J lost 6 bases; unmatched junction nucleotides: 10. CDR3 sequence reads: CASSQRTGWGNIQYF. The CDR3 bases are TGTGCCAGCAGCCAAAGGACAGGGTGGGGAAACATTCAGTACTTC.

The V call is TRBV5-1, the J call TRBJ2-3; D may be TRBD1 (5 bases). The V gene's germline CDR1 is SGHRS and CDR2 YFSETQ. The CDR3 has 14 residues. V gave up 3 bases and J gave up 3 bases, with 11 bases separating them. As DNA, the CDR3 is TGCGCCAGCAGCTCTCAGGGTTTAACAGATACGCAGTATTTT. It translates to CASSSQGLTDTQYF.

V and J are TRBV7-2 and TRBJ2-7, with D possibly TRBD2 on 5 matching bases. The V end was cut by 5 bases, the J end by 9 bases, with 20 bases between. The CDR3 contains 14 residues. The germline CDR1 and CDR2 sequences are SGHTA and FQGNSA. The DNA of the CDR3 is TGTGCCAGCAGCATAAACACGGGCGGGTCTTGGCAGTACTTC. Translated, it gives CASSINTGGSWQYF. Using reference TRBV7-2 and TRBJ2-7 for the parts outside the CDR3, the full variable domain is GAGVSQSPSNKVTEKGKDVELRCDPISGHTALYWYRQSLGQGLEFLIYFQGNSAPDKSGLPSDRFSAERTGGSVSTLTIQRTQQEDSAVYLCASSINTGGSWQYFGPGTRLTVT.

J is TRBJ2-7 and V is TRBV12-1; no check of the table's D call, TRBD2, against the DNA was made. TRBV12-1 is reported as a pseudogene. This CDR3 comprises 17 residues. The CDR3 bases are TGTGCCAAGGGGAGGGGCAGTCTAGCGGGAGAAGTCCACGAGCAGTACGTC. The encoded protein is CAKGRGSLAGEVHEQYV.

The DNA of the CDR3 is TGTGCCAGCAGCCAAAAACCCGGGACAGGGGGCAAAAACATTCAGTACTTC. Its protein is CASSQKPGTGGKNIQYF. The chain combines TRBV4-2 with TRBJ2-4, with TRBD1 matching over 11 bases. J was trimmed by 3 bases and V by 2 bases; bases with no gene match: 6. Germline loops: CDR1 LGHNA, CDR2 YNFKEQ. The CDR3 covers 17 residues.

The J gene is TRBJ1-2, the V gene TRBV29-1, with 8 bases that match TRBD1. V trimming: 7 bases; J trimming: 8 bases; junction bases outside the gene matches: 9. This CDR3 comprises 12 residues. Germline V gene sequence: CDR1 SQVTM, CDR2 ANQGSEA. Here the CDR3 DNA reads TGCAGCGCCCGGACAGGGTGGGAAGGCTACACCTTC. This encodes CSARTGWEGYTF.

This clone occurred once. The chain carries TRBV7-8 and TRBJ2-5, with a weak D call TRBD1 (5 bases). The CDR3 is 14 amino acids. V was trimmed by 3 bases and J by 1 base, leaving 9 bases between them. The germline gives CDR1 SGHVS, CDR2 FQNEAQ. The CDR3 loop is CASSLGLLQETQYF. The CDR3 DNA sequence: TGTGCCAGCAGCTTGGGGCTCCTCCAAGAGACCCAGTACTTC.

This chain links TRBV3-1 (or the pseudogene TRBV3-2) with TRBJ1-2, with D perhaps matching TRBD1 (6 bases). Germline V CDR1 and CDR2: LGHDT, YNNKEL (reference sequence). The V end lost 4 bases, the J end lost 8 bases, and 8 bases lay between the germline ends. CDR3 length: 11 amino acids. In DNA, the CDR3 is TGTGCCAGCAGCCGAGACAGGGGCTACACCTTC. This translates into CASSRDRGYTF.

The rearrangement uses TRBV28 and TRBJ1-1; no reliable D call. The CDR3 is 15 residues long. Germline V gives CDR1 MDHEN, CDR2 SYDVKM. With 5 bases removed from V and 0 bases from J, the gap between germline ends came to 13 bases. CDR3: CASSGREALNTEAFF. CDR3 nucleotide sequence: TGTGCCAGCAGTGGACGGGAGGCTTTGAACACTGAAGCTTTCTTT.